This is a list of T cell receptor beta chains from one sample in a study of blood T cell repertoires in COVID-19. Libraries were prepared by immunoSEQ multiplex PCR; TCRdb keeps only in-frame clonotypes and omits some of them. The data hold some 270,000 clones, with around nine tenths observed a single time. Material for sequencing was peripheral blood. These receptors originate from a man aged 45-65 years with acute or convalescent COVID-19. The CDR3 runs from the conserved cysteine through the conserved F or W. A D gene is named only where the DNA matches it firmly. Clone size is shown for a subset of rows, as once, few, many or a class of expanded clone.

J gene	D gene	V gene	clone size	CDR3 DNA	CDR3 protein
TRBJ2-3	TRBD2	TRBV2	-	TGTGCCAGCAGTGAGAGCGGGGGGGCGGTAGATACGCAGTATTTT	CASSESGGAVDTQYF
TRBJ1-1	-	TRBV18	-	TGTGCCAGCTCTGTAGACATATACCCAAACACTGAAGCTTTCTTT	CASSVDIYPNTEAFF
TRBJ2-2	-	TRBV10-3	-	TGTGCCATCAATAGGGGTTCGAACACCGGGGAGCTGTTTTTT	CAINRGSNTGELFF
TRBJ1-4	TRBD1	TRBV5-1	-	TGCGCCAGCAAAGTCGGGACAGGCGAAGAAAAACTGTTTTTT	CASKVGTGEEKLFF
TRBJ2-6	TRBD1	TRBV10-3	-	TGTGCCATCAGTAGGACAGGGGTGGGAGGGGCCAACGTCCTGACTTTC	CAISRTGVGGANVLTF
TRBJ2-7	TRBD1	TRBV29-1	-	TGCAGCGTTGAAGATCGGGCAGGGGGCGGGCGACAGTACTTC	CSVEDRAGGGRQYF
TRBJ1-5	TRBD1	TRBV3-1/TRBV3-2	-	TGTGCCAGCAGCCAACGGACAGGGTATAATCAGCCCCAGCATTTT	CASSQRTGYNQPQHF
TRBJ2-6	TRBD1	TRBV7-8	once	TGTGCCAGCAGCTTAGAACCCGGGACAGCCTTATCTGGGGCCAACGTCCTGACTTTC	CASSLEPGTALSGANVLTF
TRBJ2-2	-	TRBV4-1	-	TGCGCCAGCAGCCAGGTAACTACCGGACTAAGCGGGGAGCTGTTTTTT	CASSQVTTGLSGELFF
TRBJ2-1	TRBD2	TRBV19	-	TGTGCCAGTAGTATCCTAGCGGGGGGTAGTTCCAATGAGCAGTTCTTC	CASSILAGGSSNEQFF
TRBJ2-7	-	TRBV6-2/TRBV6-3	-	TGTGCCAGCAGTTACCCTTTACAGGGTACGGGGTACGAGCAGTACTTC	CASSYPLQGTGYEQYF
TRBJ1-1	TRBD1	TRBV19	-	TGTGCCAGTATTGGGGTTCGTAAGTGGACAGGGAACACTGAAGCTTTCTTT	CASIGVRKWTGNTEAFF
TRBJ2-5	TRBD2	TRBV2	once	TGTGCCAGCAGTTCCGGGACTAGCGTTGAAACCCAGTACTTC	CASSSGTSVETQYF
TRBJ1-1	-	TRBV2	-	TGTGCCAGCAGTGAGCGGGGCCCTGAAGCTTTCTTT	CASSERGPEAFF
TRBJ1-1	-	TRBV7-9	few	TGTGCCAGCAGCTTAGCCTTGAACACTGAAGCTTTCTTT	CASSLALNTEAFF
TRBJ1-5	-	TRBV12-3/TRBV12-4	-	TGTGCCTCCAGGGGTTGGAGCAATCAGCCCCAGCATTTT	CASRGWSNQPQHF
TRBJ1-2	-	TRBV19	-	TGTGCCTCCTCGGCTTACGGGAATGGCTACACCTTC	CASSAYGNGYTF
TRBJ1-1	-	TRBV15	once	TGTGCCACCAGCAGAGGGGCAGCCGTAAACACTGAAGCTTTCTTT	CATSRGAAVNTEAFF
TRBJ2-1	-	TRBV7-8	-	TGTGCCAGCAGCTTAACGTGGACAGCTTACAATGAGCAGTTCTTC	CASSLTWTAYNEQFF
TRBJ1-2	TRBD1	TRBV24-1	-	TGTGCCACCAGTGACCGGGACAGCAAGGATGGCTACACCTTC	CATSDRDSKDGYTF
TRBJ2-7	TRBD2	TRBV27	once	TGTGCCAGCAGTTTATTAGGCAGGGAGGGCGAGCAGTACTTC	CASSLLGREGEQYF
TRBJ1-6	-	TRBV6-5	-	TGTGCCAGCACCGCAGGGAATTCACCCCTCCACTTT	CASTAGNSPLHF
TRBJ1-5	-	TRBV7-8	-	TGTGCCAGCAGCGACAGGACCCCCCAACAGCCCCAGCATTTT	CASSDRTPQQPQHF
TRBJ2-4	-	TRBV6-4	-	TGTGCCATTCCCCAGGATCTAGCCAAAAACATTCAGTACTTC	CAIPQDLAKNIQYF
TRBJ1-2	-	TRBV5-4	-	TGTGCCAGCAGCCCGGAAACGGGAATCAGGGGCTACACCTTC	CASSPETGIRGYTF
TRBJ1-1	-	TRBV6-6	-	TGTGCCAGCAGTCCCCGACCCCGTGGGACGGCGAGGGGGACTGAAGCTTTCTTT	CASSPRPRGTARGTEAFF
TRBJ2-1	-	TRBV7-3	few	TGTGCCAGCAGCTTAGTCGGGGATGAGGAGCAGTTCTTC	CASSLVGDEEQFF
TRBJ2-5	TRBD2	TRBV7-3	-	TGTGCCAGCAGACGGACTAGCCAAGAGACCCAGTACTTC	CASRRTSQETQYF
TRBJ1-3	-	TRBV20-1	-	TGCAGTGTTAGTGCAGTACGTGGAAACACCATATATTTT	CSVSAVRGNTIYF
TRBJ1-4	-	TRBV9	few	TGTGCCAGCAGCGTTACAGGGTTCTATGGTGAAAAACTGTTTTTT	CASSVTGFYGEKLFF
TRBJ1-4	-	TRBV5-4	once	TGTGCCAGCAGCCAGGGCTGGGCGACTAATGAAAAACTGTTTTTT	CASSQGWATNEKLFF
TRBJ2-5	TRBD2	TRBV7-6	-	TGTGCCAGCAGCTTAGGCGGGGGGGTGGTGCAGACCCAGTACTTC	CASSLGGGVVQTQYF
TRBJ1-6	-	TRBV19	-	TGTGCCGCATCGGAGAGGGTCTATAATTCACCCCTCCACTTT	CAASERVYNSPLHF
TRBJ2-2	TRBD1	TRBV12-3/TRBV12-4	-	TGTGCCAGCAGTCCTAGGGGGCCCGGGGAGCTGTTTTTT	CASSPRGPGELFF
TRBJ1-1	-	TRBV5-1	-	TGCGCCAGCAGCTTGGAACGAGACACTGAAGCTTTCTTT	CASSLERDTEAFF
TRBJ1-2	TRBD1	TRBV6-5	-	TGTGCCAGCAACACCGACAGGGCTAACTATGGCTACACCTTC	CASNTDRANYGYTF
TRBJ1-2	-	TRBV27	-	TGTGCCAGCAGGAGAAAGCCAGACTCCTATGGCTACACCTTC	CASRRKPDSYGYTF
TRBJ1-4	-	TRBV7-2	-	TGTGCCAGCAGCTTAGTGACCCCAGGGCACGAAAAACTGTTTTTT	CASSLVTPGHEKLFF
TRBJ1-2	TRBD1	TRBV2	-	TGTGCCAGCAGTACGGGACAGGCGATGGGCTACACCTTC	CASSTGQAMGYTF
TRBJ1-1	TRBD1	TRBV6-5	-	TGTGCCAGCAAGAAGGACAGGGTGGGAACTGAAGCTTTCTTT	CASKKDRVGTEAFF
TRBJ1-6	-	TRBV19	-	TGTGCCAGCCGGAGGGTCCAAAATTCACCCCTCCACTTT	CASRRVQNSPLHF
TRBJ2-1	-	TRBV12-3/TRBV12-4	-	TGTGCCAGCACACAAGGGGGAGATGAGCAGTTCTTC	CASTQGGDEQFF
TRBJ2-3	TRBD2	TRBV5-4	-	TGTGCCAGCAGCACCGGACTAGCGGGAGTCACAGATACGCAGTATTTT	CASSTGLAGVTDTQYF
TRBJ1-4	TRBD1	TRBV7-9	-	TGTGCCAGCAGCTTAGGGGACAGGGGGCGTGACGAAAAACTGTTTTTT	CASSLGDRGRDEKLFF
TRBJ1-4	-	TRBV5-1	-	TGCGCCAGCAGCCTCGGGGGTGGGGCTACTAATGAAAAACTGTTTTTT	CASSLGGGATNEKLFF
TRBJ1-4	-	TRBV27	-	TGTGCCAGCAGTTTATATGGCCAGGGGTGGGATGAAAAACTGTTTTTT	CASSLYGQGWDEKLFF
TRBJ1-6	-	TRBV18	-	TGTGCCAGCTCAAACGCCAGGGCTGATTCACCCCTCCACTTT	CASSNARADSPLHF
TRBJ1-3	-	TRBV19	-	TGTGCCGCATCCCCCCCAGCGGGAAACACCATATATTTT	CAASPPAGNTIYF
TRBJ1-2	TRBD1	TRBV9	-	TGTGCCAGCAGCCCACGGACAGGGGGCGCTTTGGGTGGAGTTGGCTACACCTTC	CASSPRTGGALGGVGYTF
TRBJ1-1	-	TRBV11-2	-	TGTGCCAGCAGCCCTCTGAACACTGAAGCTTTCTTT	CASSPLNTEAFF
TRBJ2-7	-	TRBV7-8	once	TGTGCCAGCAAAACAGGGGAGGTCTTCTACGAGCAGTACTTC	CASKTGEVFYEQYF
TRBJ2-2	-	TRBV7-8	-	TGTGCCAGCAGCACAACCGGGCCGAGGGCCGGGGAGCTGTTTTTT	CASSTTGPRAGELFF
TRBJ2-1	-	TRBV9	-	TGTGCCAGCAGCCCCACTAGGAGCTCCTACAATGAGCAGTTCTTC	CASSPTRSSYNEQFF
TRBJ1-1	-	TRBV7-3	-	TGTGCCAGCAGCCCCATCATTGAGGGGAACACTGAAGCTTTCTTT	CASSPIIEGNTEAFF
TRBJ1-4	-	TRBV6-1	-	TGTGCCAGCGGTGACAGAACAGAAAAACTGTTTTTT	CASGDRTEKLFF